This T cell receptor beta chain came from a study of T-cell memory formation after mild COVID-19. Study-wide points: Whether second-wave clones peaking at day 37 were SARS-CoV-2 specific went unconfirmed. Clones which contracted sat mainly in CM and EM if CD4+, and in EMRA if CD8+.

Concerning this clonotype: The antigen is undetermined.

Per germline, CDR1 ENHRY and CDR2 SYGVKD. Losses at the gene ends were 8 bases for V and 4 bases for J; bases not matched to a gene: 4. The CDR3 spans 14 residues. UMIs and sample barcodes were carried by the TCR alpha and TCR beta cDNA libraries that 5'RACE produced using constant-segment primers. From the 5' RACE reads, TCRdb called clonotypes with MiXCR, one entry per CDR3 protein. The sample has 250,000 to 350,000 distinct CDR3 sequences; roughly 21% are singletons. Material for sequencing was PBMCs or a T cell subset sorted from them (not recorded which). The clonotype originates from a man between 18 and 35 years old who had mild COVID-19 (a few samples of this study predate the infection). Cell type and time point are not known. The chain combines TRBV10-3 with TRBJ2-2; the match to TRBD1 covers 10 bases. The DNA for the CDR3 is TGTGCCATCTCTCGGACAGGGGGCACCGGGGAGCTGTTTTTT. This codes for CAISRTGGTGELFF.